These 21 T cell receptor beta chains share one sample of origin, sequenced in a study of monozygotic twins with inflammatory bowel disease. TCRdb re-called the 5' RACE reads, yielding one record per CDR3 amino acid sequence without DNA. In all, the sample yields about 300,000 distinct CDR3 sequences. The sequenced material came from blood. Receptors were obtained from a human donor with ulcerative colitis or Crohn's disease, or a healthy co-twin of an affected twin (not recorded which).

This chain joins TRBV2 and TRBJ2-5; the TRBD1 assignment by TCRdb is unverifiable without DNA. The CDR3 length is 14 residues. CDR1 is SNHLY and CDR2 is FYNNEI in the germline V gene. CDR3: CASSESRTEETQYF.

The chain has TRBV4-3 and TRBJ2-2; TCRdb returns TRBD2, unconfirmable since there is no DNA. Germline V gene lookup returns CDR1 LGHNA and CDR2 YSLEER. The CDR3 is 17 amino acids. The CDR3 loop reads CASSHSYSGGPIGELFF.

The chain recombines TRBV6-1 with TRBJ1-1. Germline lookup yields CDR1 MNHNS and CDR2 SASEGT. The CDR3 is made up of 14 amino acids. The CDR3 sequence is CASSEVVGYTEAFF.

This chain links TRBV27 with TRBJ2-3. The length of the CDR3 is 14 residues. Germline CDR1 reads MNHEY; CDR2 reads SMNVEV (reference sequence). CDR3 in amino acids: CASSLRLVTDTQYF.

The rearrangement joins TRBV5-5 to TRBJ2-5; TCRdb's D call of TRBD1 is untestable without DNA. The CDR3 length is 15 residues. The germline gives CDR1 SGHKS, CDR2 YYEKEE (reference sequence). The chain's CDR3 is CASSTEGARGETQYF. The full variable domain, in which reference TRBV5-5 and TRBJ2-5 provide the parts outside the CDR3, is DAGVTQSPTHLIKTRGQQVTLRCSPISGHKSVSWYQQVLGQGPQFIFQYYEKEERGRGNFPDRFSARQFPNYSSELNVNALLLGDSALYLCASSTEGARGETQYFGPGTRLLVL.

This chain uses TRBV7-3 with TRBJ2-1; absent DNA, TCRdb's TRBD2 call cannot be checked. The CDR3 totals 15 residues. Germline V gene data show CDR1 as SGHTA and CDR2 as FQGTGA. The CDR3 sequence is CASSGAGGPYNEQFF.

The V gene is TRBV20-1, the J gene TRBJ2-1. The CDR3 spans 13 residues. Per the germline V gene, CDR1 is DFQATT and CDR2 is SNEGSKA (reference sequence). Here the CDR3 reads CSARDPSYNEQFF.

The rearrangement uses TRBV28 and TRBJ1-5; TCRdb's D gene call, TRBD1, goes unchecked for lack of DNA. The CDR3 sequence is 14 residues long. Germline CDR1 reads MDHEN; CDR2 reads SYDVKM. Here the CDR3 reads CASRQGATNQPQHF.

The rearrangement links TRBV9 to TRBJ1-1; TCRdb's D gene call, TRBD1, goes unchecked for lack of DNA. This CDR3 is built from 16 residues. Germline V CDR1 and CDR2: SGDLS, YYNGEE. The CDR3 loop is CASSVVGGALNTEAFF.

The rearrangement links TRBV12-3 or TRBV12-4 to TRBJ2-2; TCRdb calls TRBD1, which cannot be checked without DNA. The CDR3 sequence is 17 residues long. CDR3 amino acids: CASSRQGAGLNTGELFF.

V usage is TRBV20-1 and J usage is TRBJ1-4; TCRdb proposes TRBD1, but this gene call is untestable without DNA. In germline, CDR1 is DFQATT, CDR2 SNEGSKA (reference sequence). This CDR3 contains 13 residues. CDR3 in amino acids: CSAGGQGNEKLFF.

The V and J genes are TRBV27 and TRBJ2-7; TCRdb proposes TRBD1, but this gene call is untestable without DNA. The CDR3 is 14 amino acids. CDR1 MNHEY and CDR2 SMNVEV come from the germline V gene (reference sequence). The CDR3 reads CASSLSTGVGEQYF.

The gene calls are TRBV11-2 and TRBJ1-4; TCRdb gives TRBD1 as the D gene, but with no DNA this cannot be confirmed. Germline assignment: CDR1 SGHAT and CDR2 FQNNGV. CDR3 length equals 14 residues. CDR3 amino acids: CASSLLGTPEKLFF.

The rearrangement joins TRBV18 to TRBJ2-7. Germline assignment: CDR1 KGHSH and CDR2 LQKENI. CDR3 length equals 14 residues. The CDR3 is CASSPTGNPYEQYF.

V is TRBV20-1 and J is TRBJ1-3. The CDR3 has 16 amino acids. Per the germline V gene, CDR1 is DFQATT and CDR2 is SNEGSKA (reference sequence). The CDR3 region is CSASQLGGPAGNTIYF.

The chain uses TRBV7-3 and TRBJ2-5; TCRdb's assignment of TRBD2 cannot be checked, as there is no DNA. This CDR3 has 13 amino acids. Germline V gene sequence: CDR1 SGHTA, CDR2 FQGTGA. Here the CDR3 reads CASSRGGGETQYF.

This chain uses TRBV15 with TRBJ2-2. Germline V gene lookup returns CDR1 LNHNV and CDR2 YYDKDF (reference sequence). The CDR3 spans 14 residues. CDR3 protein: CATSLGANTGELFF.

The chain combines TRBV18 with TRBJ2-2. The CDR3 spans 15 residues. CDR1 is KGHSH and CDR2 is LQKENI in the germline V gene. The CDR3 spells CASSPGQRNTGELFF.

The rearrangement joins TRBV20-1 to TRBJ1-1; the D call from TCRdb, TRBD1, cannot be confirmed without DNA. The CDR3 consists of 14 residues. The germline gives CDR1 DFQATT, CDR2 SNEGSKA (reference sequence). The CDR3 here is CSARVGTMNTEAFF.

This chain uses TRBV2 with TRBJ1-5; TCRdb returns TRBD1, unconfirmable since there is no DNA. Germline V gives CDR1 SNHLY, CDR2 FYNNEI. CDR3 size: 15 residues. The CDR3 sequence is CASSAPGAHNQPQHF.

The rearrangement links TRBV3-1 to TRBJ1-3. The CDR3 sequence is 15 residues long. CDR1 is LGHDT and CDR2 is YNNKEL in the germline V gene (reference sequence). CDR3 loop: CASSQEVSSGNTIYF. The variable domain in full, completed from reference TRBV3-1 and TRBJ1-3, reads DTAVSQTPKYLVTQMGNDKSIKCEQNLGHDTMYWYKQDSKKFLKIMFSYNNKELIINETVPNRFSPKSPDKAHLNLHINSLELGDSAVYFCASSQEVSSGNTIYFGEGSWLTVV.